A single sample gave rise to the 30 T cell receptor beta chains below, sequenced in a study of T cell repertoires in cytomegalovirus infection. Antigen specificity for these receptors is unknown. MiXCR, applied by TCRdb to the reads, yields one record per CDR3 protein. The data hold roughly 800,000 distinct CDR3 sequences, with almost 30% observed a single time. Material: cultured CD8+ T cells from PBMCs, obtained from culture after CMV antigen stimulation. The receptors derive from a human donor in good health (CMV status not recorded). Some clones in this sample may be carry-over from other donors' samples.

V and J are TRBV4-1 and TRBJ2-4; 7 bases agree with TRBD2. The CDR3 runs 16 residues. Germline-derived CDR1 and CDR2 are MGHRA and YSYEKL. Trimming took 5 bases from V and 5 from J; bases not matched to a gene: 12. The CDR3: CASSNHPGGSENIQYF. In nucleotides, the CDR3 is TGCGCCAGCAGCAATCACCCCGGGGGGTCGGAAAACATTCAGTACTTC.

This clonotype has a handful of counts. The J gene is TRBJ2-3, the V gene TRBV14; D may match TRBD1 or TRBD2 (5 bases each). V was trimmed by 0 bases and J by 9 bases, leaving 16 bases between them. Germline CDR1 SGHDN, CDR2 FVKESK. The CDR3 extends over 15 amino acids. This CDR3 reads CASSQDRDALATQYF. The CDR3 DNA follows: TGTGCCAGCAGCCAAGATCGGGACGCTCTAGCCACGCAGTATTTT.

The DNA for the CDR3 is TGTGCCAGCAGTGAAGTAGTGGCGGGACTAGCGGGGGGGCCTGACACCGGGGAGCTGTTTTTT. Amino acid sequence: CASSEVVAGLAGGPDTGELFF. The rearrangement uses TRBV6-1 and TRBJ2-2, with TRBD2 identical over 16 bases. The CDR3 loop spans 21 amino acids. Germline trimming cut 1 base from V and 3 bases from J; bases unmatched to any gene: 11. Germline V gene sequence: CDR1 MNHNS, CDR2 SASEGT.

The chain couples TRBV20-1 to TRBJ2-3; 11 nucleotides match TRBD2. Germline V lookup: CDR1 DFQATT, CDR2 SNEGSKA (reference sequence). This CDR3 is built from 17 residues. V lost 3 bases and J lost 1; bases outside the gene matches: 9. CDR3 loop: CSARTLELAGGTDTQYF. As DNA, the CDR3 is TGCAGTGCTAGGACCCTAGAACTAGCGGGGGGCACAGATACGCAGTATTTT.

There are many counts of this clonotype. The CDR3 reads CASSFRDRDTEAFF. The CDR3 DNA sequence: TGTGCCAGCAGTTTCCGGGACAGGGATACTGAAGCTTTCTTT. V and J are TRBV12-3 or TRBV12-4 and TRBJ1-1, with 9 bases fitting TRBD1. The ends lost 3 bases at V and 5 bases at J; junction bases unmatched: 4. The CDR3 is 14 residues long.

There are a few counts of this clonotype. The chain is built from TRBV7-9 and TRBJ2-7; D gene unclear. With 4 bases removed from V and 2 bases from J, the gap between germline ends came to 9 bases. Germline V CDR1 and CDR2: SEHNR, FQNEAQ (reference sequence). This CDR3 region has 13 residues. The CDR3 region is CASSSDVAYEQYV. In nucleotides, the CDR3 is TGTGCCAGCAGCTCGGACGTAGCCTACGAGCAGTACGTC.

This clonotype appeared a few times. The chain employs TRBV20-1 and TRBJ2-3; no clear D gene. The CDR3 sequence is 10 residues long. With 3 bases removed from V and 14 bases from J, the gap between germline ends came to 12 bases. CDR1 and CDR2 (germline): DFQATT, SNEGSKA (reference sequence). CDR3 DNA: TGCAGTGCTAGGGACGGGCCCCCGTATTTT. Translated: CSARDGPPYF.

Worth noting for this clonotype: Since a much larger clone is just one base distant, this may be a read error. V gene TRBV7-9 combines with J gene TRBJ1-1; maybe TRBD1 (5 bases). Germline values: CDR1 SEHNR, CDR2 FQNEAQ (reference sequence). The CDR3 sequence is 15 residues long. Written as DNA, the CDR3 is TGTGCCAGCAGCTTAAATGACGGGGGGAACACTGAAACTTTCTTT. Translating gives CASSLNDGGNTETFF. The whole variable domain, remainder taken from reference TRBV7-9 and TRBJ1-1, is DTGVSQNPRHKITKRGQNVTFRCDPISEHNRLYWYRQTLGQGPEFLTYFQNEAQLEKSRLLSDRFSAERPKGSFSTLEIQRTEQGDSAMYLCASSLNDGGNTETFFGQGTRLTVV.

This clonotype was recorded a few times. V gene TRBV9 combines with J gene TRBJ1-4, with D hard to call. Germline V gene lookup returns CDR1 SGDLS and CDR2 YYNGEE. The CDR3 runs 15 residues. Between the trimmed V and J ends, which lost 0 bases and 1 base, there was a span of 7 bases. Written as DNA, the CDR3 is TGTGCCAGCAGCGTAGACGGGAAAACTAATGAAAAACTGTTTTTT. It is translated as CASSVDGKTNEKLFF.

The sample holds many counts of this clonotype. The rearrangement joins TRBV12-3 or TRBV12-4 to TRBJ1-2; D is unresolved. The CDR3 sequence is 13 residues long. The V end lost 5 bases, the J end lost 5 bases, and 12 bases lay between the germline ends. The CDR3: CASSPRRGYGYTF. The CDR3 bases are TGTGCCAGCAGTCCCAGGCGCGGATATGGCTACACCTTC.

The DNA of the CDR3 is TGTGCCAGCAGTATTCGACAGGGGATGGACTATGGCTACACCTTC. It codes for CASSIRQGMDYGYTF. The V and J genes are TRBV6-5 and TRBJ1-2; TRBD1 matches 8 bases. The V segment lost 5 bases and the J segment 3 bases; nucleotides outside the gene matches: 8. CDR3 length equals 15 residues. CDR1 and CDR2 (germline): MNHEY, SVGAGI.

The V and J genes are TRBV11-2 and TRBJ2-1; 8 bases align to TRBD2. The CDR3 consists of 15 residues. CDR1 is SGHAT and CDR2 is FQNNGV in the germline V gene. The V segment lost 7 bases and the J segment 4 bases; nucleotides outside the gene matches: 9. This CDR3 is CASTLEPSGYNEQFF. DNA of the CDR3: TGTGCCAGCACCCTCGAGCCTAGCGGGTACAATGAGCAGTTCTTC.

This clonotype has just a few counts. The V and J genes are TRBV11-2 and TRBJ2-7; unclear D gene. CDR3 length: 13 amino acids. Germline lookup yields CDR1 SGHAT and CDR2 FQNNGV. The V and J ends lost 0 bases and 3 bases respectively, with 6 bases between them. The CDR3: CASSLENSYEQYV. The CDR3 bases are TGTGCCAGCAGCTTAGAAAATAGCTACGAGCAGTACGTC.

This clonotype was seen a few times. The V call is TRBV6-5, the J call TRBJ2-2; D not certain. Per the germline V gene, CDR1 is MNHEY and CDR2 is SVGAGI. Between the trimmed V and J ends, which lost 2 bases and 0 bases, there was a span of 7 bases. The CDR3 extends over 15 amino acids. The CDR3 bases are TGTGCCAGCAGTTACCGTGACCCGAACACCGGGGAGCTGTTTTTT. This encodes CASSYRDPNTGELFF.

On this clonotype itself: This may be a read error: a much more frequent sequence differs by one nucleotide. This chain joins TRBV7-6 and TRBJ2-1, with D tentatively TRBD1 or TRBD2 (5 bases each). The CDR3 is made up of 15 amino acids. Between the trimmed V and J ends, which lost 3 bases and 4 bases, there was a span of 13 bases. Per germline, CDR1 SGHVS and CDR2 FNYEAQ. This CDR3 reads CASSLGWGYYNEQFF. As DNA, the CDR3 is TGTGCCAGCAGCTTGGGGTGGGGGTATTACAATGAGCAGTTCTTC.

This chain joins TRBV20-1 and TRBJ2-1; the match to TRBD2 covers 12 bases. CDR3 length: 14 amino acids. From germline, CDR1 is DFQATT and CDR2 SNEGSKA (reference sequence). V shed 0 bases, J shed 9 bases, and the junction held 3 bases outside the gene matches. As DNA, the CDR3 is TGCAGTGCTAGAGAACTAGCGGGGGGCATTGAGCAGTTCTTC. Amino acids: CSARELAGGIEQFF.

V and J are TRBV10-2 and TRBJ1-2; no clear D. Trimming removed 8 bases at V and 7 bases at J, with 11 bases between. Germline CDR1 reads WSHSY; CDR2 reads SAAADI. This CDR3 spans 11 amino acids. CDR3 loop: CASLEETGYTF. The CDR3 coding sequence is TGCGCCAGCCTTGAGGAAACTGGCTACACCTTC.

This clonotype showed up just a few times. V and J are TRBV12-3 or TRBV12-4 and TRBJ2-1; D unclear. CDR3 length: 17 amino acids. V lost 3 bases to trimming and J lost 0 bases, with 15 bases between them. The CDR3 DNA reads as TGTGCCAGCAGTTTTGCCCCGATCTTAACCTCCTACAATGAGCAGTTCTTC. It is translated as CASSFAPILTSYNEQFF.

This clonotype showed up just a few times. The chain links TRBV5-4 to TRBJ2-7; tentative D call: TRBD2 (7 bases). Between the trimmed V and J ends, which lost 2 bases and 0 bases, there was a span of 18 bases. Germline V CDR1 and CDR2: SGHNT, YYREEE (reference sequence). The CDR3 has 17 amino acids. The CDR3 spells CASSFLGGGRDSYEQYV. The CDR3 nucleotides read TGTGCCAGCAGCTTCCTGGGCGGGGGCCGCGACTCCTACGAGCAGTACGTC.

V and J are TRBV5-1 and TRBJ1-6; D perhaps matches TRBD1 (5 bases). This CDR3 is 17 amino acids long. Germline V gives CDR1 SGHRS, CDR2 YFSETQ. The V and J ends lost 0 bases and 8 bases respectively, with 18 bases between them. The CDR3 DNA reads TGCGCCAGCAGCTTGGACGGCTTGCCAGGGATGGATTCACCCCTCCACTTT. The encoded protein is CASSLDGLPGMDSPLHF. Supplemented by reference TRBV5-1 and TRBJ1-6, the full variable domain reads KAGVTQTPRYLIKTRGQQVTLSCSPISGHRSVSWYQQTPGQGLQFLFEYFSETQRNKGNFPGRFSGRQFSNSRSEMNVSTLELGDSALYLCASSLDGLPGMDSPLHFGNGTRLTVT.

This chain links TRBV7-6 with TRBJ1-5; tentative D call: TRBD1 (5 bases). The V gene lost 4 bases and the J gene lost 9 bases, with 10 bases spanning the gap. This CDR3 is built from 12 residues. Per germline, CDR1 SGHVS and CDR2 FNYEAQ. CDR3: CASSSGDRPQHF. In DNA form, the CDR3 reads TGTGCCAGCAGCTCGGGAGACAGGCCCCAGCATTTT.

A single count supports this clonotype. This chain joins TRBV19 and TRBJ2-5; 7 bases fit TRBD1. Germline lookup yields CDR1 LNHDA and CDR2 SQIVND (reference sequence). The CDR3 has 16 amino acids. Trimming at V came to 5 bases and at J to 0 bases, leaving 9 bases not matched to a gene. In DNA form, the CDR3 reads TGTGCCAGTAGTCTCGAACAGGGGACCCACCAAGAGACCCAGTACTTC. Protein product: CASSLEQGTHQETQYF.

This clonotype was seen repeatedly, ten times or more. The rearrangement links TRBV7-6 to TRBJ2-2, with D unresolved. The V gene lost 1 base and the J gene lost 4 bases, with 7 bases spanning the gap. The germline V gene encodes CDR1 SGHVS and CDR2 FNYEAQ. This CDR3 comprises 14 residues. The CDR3 DNA sequence: TGTGCCAGCAGCTTAGTGGTGGGCACCGGGGAGCTGTTTTTT. Its translation: CASSLVVGTGELFF.

The rearrangement uses TRBV28 and TRBJ2-7, with 10 bases matching TRBD2. From germline, CDR1 is MDHEN and CDR2 SYDVKM. The CDR3 totals 17 residues. The ends lost 6 bases at V and 3 bases at J; junction bases unmatched: 14. CDR3 coding DNA: TGTGCCAGCAGCCTTACTAGCGGGGAGTCGCCCCTCTACGAGCAGTACGTC. Its protein is CASSLTSGESPLYEQYV.

This clonotype was picked up many times. This chain uses TRBV7-6 with TRBJ2-1; 9 bases map to TRBD1. Losses at the gene ends were 6 bases for V and 5 bases for J; bases not matched to a gene: 5. Germline-derived CDR1 and CDR2 are SGHVS and FNYEAQ. The length of the CDR3 is 14 residues. The CDR3 spells CASSYWTGDNEQFF. Here the CDR3 DNA reads TGTGCCAGCAGTTATTGGACAGGGGACAATGAGCAGTTCTTC.

This clonotype was observed a few times. This chain links TRBV19 with TRBJ2-1; D may correspond to TRBD1 or TRBD2 (6 bases each). From germline, CDR1 is LNHDA and CDR2 SQIVND (reference sequence). The V end lost 1 base, the J end lost 1 base, and 11 bases lay between the germline ends. This CDR3 has 16 residues. The CDR3 region is CASSIAEGGSYNEQFF. In DNA form, the CDR3 reads TGTGCCAGTAGTATAGCCGAGGGGGGTTCCTACAATGAGCAGTTCTTC.

This clonotype was found a few times. The chain combines TRBV7-6 with TRBJ1-2, with 9 bases lining up with TRBD1. The CDR3 runs to 14 residues. Germline trimming cut 5 bases from V and 6 bases from J; bases unmatched to any gene: 7. Germline V gives CDR1 SGHVS, CDR2 FNYEAQ. CDR3 protein: CASSPDRGLNGYTF. CDR3 nucleotide sequence: TGTGCCAGCAGCCCGGACAGGGGACTCAATGGCTACACCTTC.

This chain joins TRBV20-1 and TRBJ1-1; D ambiguous. The ends were cut back, 5 bases at V and 3 bases at J, with 10 bases in the middle. This CDR3 has 12 amino acids. The germline CDR1 and CDR2 sequences are DFQATT and SNEGSKA (reference sequence). DNA of the CDR3: TGCAGTGCTCCTCCGGGAGACACTGAAGCTTTCTTT. This encodes CSAPPGDTEAFF.

This clonotype was counted between two and nine times. This chain links TRBV6-5 with TRBJ2-1, with D perhaps TRBD1 (5 bases). Looked up from germline, CDR1 is MNHEY and CDR2 is SVGAGI. The CDR3 is 16 residues long. V lost 3 bases, J lost 5 bases, and 17 bases lay in between. The CDR3 reads CASSYFSAGPHNEQFF. CDR3 coding DNA: TGTGCCAGCAGTTATTTCTCGGCAGGGCCCCACAATGAGCAGTTCTTC.

This chain uses TRBV6-5 with TRBJ1-1, with a weak D call TRBD1 (5 bases). V dropped 2 bases and J dropped 6 bases, with 13 bases sitting between them. The CDR3 extends over 14 amino acids. The germline CDR1 and CDR2 sequences are MNHEY and SVGAGI. This CDR3 is CASSYGIQGAEAFF. DNA for the CDR3: TGTGCCAGCAGTTACGGCATCCAAGGGGCTGAAGCTTTCTTT.